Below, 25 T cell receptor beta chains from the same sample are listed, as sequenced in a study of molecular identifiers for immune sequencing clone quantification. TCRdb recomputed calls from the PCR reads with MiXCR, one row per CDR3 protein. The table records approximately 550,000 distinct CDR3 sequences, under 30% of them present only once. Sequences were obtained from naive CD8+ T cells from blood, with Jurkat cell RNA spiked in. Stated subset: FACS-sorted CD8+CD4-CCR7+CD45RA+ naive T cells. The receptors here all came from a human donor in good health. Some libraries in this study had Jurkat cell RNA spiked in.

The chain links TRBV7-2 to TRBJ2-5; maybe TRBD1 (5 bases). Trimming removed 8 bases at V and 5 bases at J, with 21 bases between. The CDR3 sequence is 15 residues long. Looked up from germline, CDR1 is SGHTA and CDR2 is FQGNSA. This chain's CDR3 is CASVSPLGRGETQYF. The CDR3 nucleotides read TGTGCCAGCGTCTCTCCCCTGGGAAGGGGTGAGACCCAGTACTTC.

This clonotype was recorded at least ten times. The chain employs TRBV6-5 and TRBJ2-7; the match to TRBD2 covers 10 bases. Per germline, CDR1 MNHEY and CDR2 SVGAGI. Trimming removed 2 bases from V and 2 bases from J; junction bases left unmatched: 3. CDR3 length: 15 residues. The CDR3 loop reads CASSYGSGGAYEQYF. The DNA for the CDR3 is TGTGCCAGCAGTTACGGGAGCGGGGGGGCCTACGAGCAGTACTTC.

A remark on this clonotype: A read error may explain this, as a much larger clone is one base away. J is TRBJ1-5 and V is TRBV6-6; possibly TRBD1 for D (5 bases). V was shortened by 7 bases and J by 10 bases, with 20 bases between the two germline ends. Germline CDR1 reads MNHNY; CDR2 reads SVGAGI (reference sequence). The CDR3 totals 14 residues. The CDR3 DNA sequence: TGTGCCAGCAACCTACAGGACGGTTTTGCTCCCCAGCATTTT. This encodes CASNLQDGFAPQHF.

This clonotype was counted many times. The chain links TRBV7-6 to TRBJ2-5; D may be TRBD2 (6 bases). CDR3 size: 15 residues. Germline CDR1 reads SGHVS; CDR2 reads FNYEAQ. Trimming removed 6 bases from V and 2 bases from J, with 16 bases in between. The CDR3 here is CASSTRDSGQETQYF. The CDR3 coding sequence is TGTGCCAGCAGTACGCGGGACTCCGGGCAAGAGACCCAGTACTTC. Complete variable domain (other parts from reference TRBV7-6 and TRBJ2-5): GAGVSQSPRYKVTKRGQDVALRCDPISGHVSLYWYRQALGQGPEFLTYFNYEAQQDKSGLPNDRFSAERPEGSISTLTIQRTEQRDSAMYRCASSTRDSGQETQYFGPGTRLLVL.

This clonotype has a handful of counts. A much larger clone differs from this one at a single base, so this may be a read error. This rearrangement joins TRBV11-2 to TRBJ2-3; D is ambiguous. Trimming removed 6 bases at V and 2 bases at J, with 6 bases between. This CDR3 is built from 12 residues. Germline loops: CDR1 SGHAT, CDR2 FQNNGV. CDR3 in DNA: TGTGCCAGCAGTTGGGACACAGATACGCAGTATTTT. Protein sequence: CASSWDTDTQYF.

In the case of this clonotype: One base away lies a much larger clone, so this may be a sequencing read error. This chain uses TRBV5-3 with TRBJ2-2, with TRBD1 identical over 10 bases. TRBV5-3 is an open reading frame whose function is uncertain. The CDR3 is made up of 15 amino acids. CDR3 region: CASSLGDRGTGELLF. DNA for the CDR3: TGTGCCAGCAGCTTGGGGGACAGGGGAACCGGGGAGCTGCTTTTT.

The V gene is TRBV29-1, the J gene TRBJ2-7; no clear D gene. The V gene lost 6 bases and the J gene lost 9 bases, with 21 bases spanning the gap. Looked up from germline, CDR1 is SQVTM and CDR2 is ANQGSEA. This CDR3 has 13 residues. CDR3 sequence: CSVKPGDACAQYF. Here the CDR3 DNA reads TGCAGCGTGAAGCCTGGCGACGCCTGCGCGCAGTACTTC.

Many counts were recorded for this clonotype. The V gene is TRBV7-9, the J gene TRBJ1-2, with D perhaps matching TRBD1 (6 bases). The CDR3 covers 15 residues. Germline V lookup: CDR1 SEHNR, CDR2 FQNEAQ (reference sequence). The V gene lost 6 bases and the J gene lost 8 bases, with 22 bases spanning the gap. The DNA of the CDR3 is TGTGCCAGCAGTTATCCAGGGACACAGGTCGAAGGCTACACCTTC. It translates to CASSYPGTQVEGYTF.

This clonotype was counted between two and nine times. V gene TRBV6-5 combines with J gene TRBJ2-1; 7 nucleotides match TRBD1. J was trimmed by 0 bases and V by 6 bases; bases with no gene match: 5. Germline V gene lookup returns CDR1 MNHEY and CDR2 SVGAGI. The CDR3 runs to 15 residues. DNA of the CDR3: TGTGCCAGCAGACAGAGACAGGGCTCCTACAATGAGCAGTTCTTC. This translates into CASRQRQGSYNEQFF.

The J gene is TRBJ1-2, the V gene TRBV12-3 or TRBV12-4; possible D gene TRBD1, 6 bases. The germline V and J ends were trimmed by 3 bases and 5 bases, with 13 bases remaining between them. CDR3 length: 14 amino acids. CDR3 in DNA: TGTGCCAGCAGTTTTTCAGGGGTCCAATATGGCTACACCTTC. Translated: CASSFSGVQYGYTF.

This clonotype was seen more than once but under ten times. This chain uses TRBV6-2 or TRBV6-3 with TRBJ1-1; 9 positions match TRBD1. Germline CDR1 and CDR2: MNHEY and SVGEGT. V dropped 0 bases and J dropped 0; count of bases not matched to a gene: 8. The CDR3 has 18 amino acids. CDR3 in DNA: TGTGCCAGCAGTTACTCGCCTGAAGGACAGGGGATGAACACTGAAGCTTTCTTT. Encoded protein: CASSYSPEGQGMNTEAFF.

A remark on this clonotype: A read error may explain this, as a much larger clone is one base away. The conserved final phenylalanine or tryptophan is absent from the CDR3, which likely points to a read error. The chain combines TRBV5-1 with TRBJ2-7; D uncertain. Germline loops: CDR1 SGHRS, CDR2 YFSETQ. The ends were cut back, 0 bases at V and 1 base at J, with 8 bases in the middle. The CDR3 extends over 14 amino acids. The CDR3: CASSLEINSYEQYS. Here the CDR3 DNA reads TGCGCCAGCAGCTTGGAGATCAATTCCTACGAGCAGTACTCC.

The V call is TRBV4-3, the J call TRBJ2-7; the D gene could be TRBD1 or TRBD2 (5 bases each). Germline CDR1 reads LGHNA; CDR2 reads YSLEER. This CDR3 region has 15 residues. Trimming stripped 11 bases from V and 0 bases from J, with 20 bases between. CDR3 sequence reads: CARRPGTGVSYEQYF. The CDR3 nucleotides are TGCGCCCGCCGCCCCGGGACCGGAGTCTCCTACGAGCAGTACTTC.

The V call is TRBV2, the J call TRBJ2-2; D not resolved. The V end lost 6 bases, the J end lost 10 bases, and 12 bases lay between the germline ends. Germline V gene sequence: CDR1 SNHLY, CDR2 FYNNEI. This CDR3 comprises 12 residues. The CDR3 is CASRISGEELFF. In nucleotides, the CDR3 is TGTGCCAGCAGGATCTCCGGCGAGGAGCTGTTTTTT.

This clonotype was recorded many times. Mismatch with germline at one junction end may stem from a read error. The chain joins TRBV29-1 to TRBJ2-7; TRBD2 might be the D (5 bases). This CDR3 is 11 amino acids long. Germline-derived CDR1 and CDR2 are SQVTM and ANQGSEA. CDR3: CSVEDSGTPHF. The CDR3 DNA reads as TGCAGCGTTGAAGACAGCGGAACCCCCCACTTC.

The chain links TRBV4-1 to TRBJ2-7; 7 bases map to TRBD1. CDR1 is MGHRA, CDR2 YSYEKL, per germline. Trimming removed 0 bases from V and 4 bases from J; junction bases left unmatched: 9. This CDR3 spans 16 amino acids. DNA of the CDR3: TGCGCCAGCAGCCAAGAACCTTCGGGACAGACATACGAGCAGTACTTC. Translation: CASSQEPSGQTYEQYF.

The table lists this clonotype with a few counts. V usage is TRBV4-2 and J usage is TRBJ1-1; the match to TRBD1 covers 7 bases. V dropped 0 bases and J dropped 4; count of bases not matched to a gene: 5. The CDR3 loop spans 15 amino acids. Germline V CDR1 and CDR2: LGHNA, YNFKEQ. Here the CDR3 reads CASSQDWAGGTEAFF. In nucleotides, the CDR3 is TGTGCCAGCAGCCAAGATTGGGCAGGGGGCACTGAAGCTTTCTTT.

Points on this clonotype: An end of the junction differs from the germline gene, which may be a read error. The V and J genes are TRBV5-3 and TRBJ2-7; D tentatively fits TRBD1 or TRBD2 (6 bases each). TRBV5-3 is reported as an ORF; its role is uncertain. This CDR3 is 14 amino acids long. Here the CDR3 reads CASSLGGTNYEQYF. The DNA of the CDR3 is TGTGCCAGCAGCTTGGGGGGCACCAACTACGAGCAGTACTTC.

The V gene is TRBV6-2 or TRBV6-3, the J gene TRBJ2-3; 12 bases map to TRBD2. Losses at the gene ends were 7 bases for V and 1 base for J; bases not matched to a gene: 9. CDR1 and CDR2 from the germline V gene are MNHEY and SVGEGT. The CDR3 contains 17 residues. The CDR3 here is CASTTRTSGTRTDTQYF. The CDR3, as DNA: TGTGCCAGCACCACAAGGACTAGCGGGACTCGCACAGATACGCAGTATTTT.

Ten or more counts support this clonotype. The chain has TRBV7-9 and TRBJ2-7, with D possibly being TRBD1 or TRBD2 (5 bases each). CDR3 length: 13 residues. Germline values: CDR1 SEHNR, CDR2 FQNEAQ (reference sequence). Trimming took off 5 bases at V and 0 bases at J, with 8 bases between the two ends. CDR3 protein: CASSGTASYEQYF. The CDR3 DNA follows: TGTGCCAGCAGCGGGACGGCCTCCTACGAGCAGTACTTC.

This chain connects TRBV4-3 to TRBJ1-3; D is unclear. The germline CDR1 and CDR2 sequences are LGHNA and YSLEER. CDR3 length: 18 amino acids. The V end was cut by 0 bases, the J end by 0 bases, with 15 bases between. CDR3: CASSQDWAAISSGNTIYF. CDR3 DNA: TGCGCCAGCAGCCAAGATTGGGCAGCGATCAGCTCTGGAAACACCATATATTTT.

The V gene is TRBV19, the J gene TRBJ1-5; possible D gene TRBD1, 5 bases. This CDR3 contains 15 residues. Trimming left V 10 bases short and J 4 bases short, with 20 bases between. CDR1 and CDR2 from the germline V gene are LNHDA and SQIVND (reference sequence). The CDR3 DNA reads TGTGCCACCACCCCCTGGGTTGGGGCGAATCAGCCCCAGCATTTT. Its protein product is CATTPWVGANQPQHF.

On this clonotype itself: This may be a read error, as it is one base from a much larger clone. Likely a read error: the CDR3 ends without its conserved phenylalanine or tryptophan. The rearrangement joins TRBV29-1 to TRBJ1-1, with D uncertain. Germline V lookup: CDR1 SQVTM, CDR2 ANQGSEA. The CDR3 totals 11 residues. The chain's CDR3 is CRGGSYTEAFL. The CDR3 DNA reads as TGCAGAGGTGGGAGTTACACTGAAGCTTTCCTT.

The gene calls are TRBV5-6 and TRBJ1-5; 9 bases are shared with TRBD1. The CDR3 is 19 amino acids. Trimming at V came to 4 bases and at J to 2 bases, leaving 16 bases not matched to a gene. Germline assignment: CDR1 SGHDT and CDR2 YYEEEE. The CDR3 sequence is CASSTLNINRGRGNQPQHF. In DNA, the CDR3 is TGTGCCAGCAGCACTTTGAATATAAACAGGGGGCGAGGCAATCAGCCCCAGCATTTT.

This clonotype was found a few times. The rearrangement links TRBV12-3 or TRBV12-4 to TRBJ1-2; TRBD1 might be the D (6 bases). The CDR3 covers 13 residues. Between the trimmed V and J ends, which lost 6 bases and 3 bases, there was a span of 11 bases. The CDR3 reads CASSSGDYYGYTF. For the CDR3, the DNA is TGTGCCAGCAGCTCAGGGGATTACTATGGCTACACCTTC.